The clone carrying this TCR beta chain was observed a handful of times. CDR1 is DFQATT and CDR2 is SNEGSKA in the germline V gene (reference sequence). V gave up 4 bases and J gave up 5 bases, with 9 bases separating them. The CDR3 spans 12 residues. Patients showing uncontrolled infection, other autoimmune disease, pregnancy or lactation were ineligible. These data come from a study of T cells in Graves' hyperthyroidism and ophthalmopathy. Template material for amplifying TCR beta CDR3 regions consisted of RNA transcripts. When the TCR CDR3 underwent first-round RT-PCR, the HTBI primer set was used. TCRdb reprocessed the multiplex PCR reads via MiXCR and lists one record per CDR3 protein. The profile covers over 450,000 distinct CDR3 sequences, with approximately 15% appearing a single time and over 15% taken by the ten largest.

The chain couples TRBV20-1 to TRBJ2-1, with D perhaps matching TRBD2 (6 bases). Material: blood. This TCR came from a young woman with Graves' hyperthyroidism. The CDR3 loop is CSAIRENNEQFF. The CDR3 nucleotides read TGCAGTGCTATCCGGGAGAACAATGAGCAGTTCTTC.